These 18 T cell receptor beta chains came from one sample sequenced in a study of radiotherapy plus CTLA-4 blockade in lung cancer. Sequencing used immunoSEQ multiplex PCR; TCRdb keeps in-frame clones, though not all of them. In the table there are about 88,000 clones, roughly 70% of which are singletons. The sequenced sample was peripheral blood, obtained from a patient treated with radiotherapy plus ipilimumab. The receptor set was obtained from a human donor with non-small cell lung cancer that progressed on radiotherapy plus ipilimumab.

This chain uses TRBV5-1 with TRBJ1-3; no firm D call. Trimming shortened V by 4 bases and J by 4 bases, and 15 bases separated the two germline ends. The CDR3 spans 15 residues. Per germline, CDR1 SGHRS and CDR2 YFSETQ. The CDR3 loop is CASSDSGPLGNTIYF. DNA of the CDR3: TGCGCCAGCAGCGACTCCGGGCCTCTGGGAAACACCATATATTTT.

CDR3 nucleotide sequence: TGTGCCAGCAGCTTAGGTCGTGAAAAACTGTTTTTT. It encodes CASSLGREKLFF. J is TRBJ1-4 and V is TRBV7-9; unclear D gene. CDR1 is SEHNR, CDR2 FQNEAQ, per germline (reference sequence). The CDR3 is made up of 12 amino acids. Trimming took 1 base from V and 7 from J, leaving 4 bases between them.

The chain is built from TRBV11-2 and TRBJ2-3; 7 positions match TRBD1. Per the germline V gene, CDR1 is SGHAT and CDR2 is FQNNGV. The CDR3 consists of 16 residues. With 3 bases clipped from V and 0 bases from J, the junction kept 6 bases outside the gene matches. This CDR3 reads CASSLLGQTSTDTQYF. The DNA for the CDR3 is TGTGCCAGCAGCTTGTTGGGACAGACTAGCACAGATACGCAGTATTTT. Complete variable domain (other parts from reference TRBV11-2 and TRBJ2-3): EAGVAQSPRYKIIEKRQSVAFWCNPISGHATLYWYQQILGQGPKLLIQFQNNGVVDDSQLPKDRFSAERLKGVDSTLKIQPAKLEDSAVYLCASSLLGQTSTDTQYFGPGTRLTVL.

This clone was picked up a small number of times. The chain joins TRBV15 to TRBJ2-7; D perhaps matches TRBD1 (5 bases). Per the germline V gene, CDR1 is LNHNV and CDR2 is YYDKDF (reference sequence). The CDR3 is 13 residues long. The V end was cut by 6 bases, the J end by 6 bases, with 15 bases between. CDR3 nucleotides: TGTGCCACCAGTTTAGGGGTCGGGCTCGAGCAGTACTTC. Residues: CATSLGVGLEQYF.

The chain uses TRBV4-2 and TRBJ1-1; weak D call: TRBD1 (5 bases). Germline V gene data show CDR1 as LGHNA and CDR2 as YNFKEQ. The CDR3 is 14 amino acids. Trimming took 0 bases from V and 1 from J, leaving 6 bases between them. CDR3 coding DNA: TGTGCCAGCAGCCAAGAGGGGGGGAACACTGAAGCTTTCTTT. It yields the protein CASSQEGGNTEAFF.

The gene calls are TRBV6-5 and TRBJ1-2; no clear D. Germline-derived CDR1 and CDR2 are MNHEY and SVGAGI. The CDR3 is made up of 13 amino acids. The V and J ends lost 2 bases and 3 bases respectively, with 7 bases between them. CDR3 in DNA: TGTGCCAGCAGTTACAAGGCCTACTATGGCTACACCTTC. It codes for CASSYKAYYGYTF.

This clone occurred a few times. The gene calls are TRBV4-3 and TRBJ2-1, with 9 positions matching TRBD1. With 1 base clipped from V and 2 bases from J, the junction kept 3 bases outside the gene matches. The CDR3 is 16 amino acids. The V gene's germline CDR1 is LGHNA and CDR2 YSLEER. CDR3 in DNA: TGCGCCAGCAGCCAAGGGACAGGGGTTACCTACAATGAGCAGTTCTTC. This gives the protein CASSQGTGVTYNEQFF.

The chain is built from TRBV6-5 and TRBJ1-1; no firm D call. Germline V gene lookup returns CDR1 MNHEY and CDR2 SVGAGI. V lost 7 bases, J lost 3 bases, and 12 bases lay in between. The length of the CDR3 is 13 residues. The CDR3 protein is CASTLTRDTEAFF. CDR3 sequence (DNA): TGTGCCAGCACCTTGACTCGGGACACTGAAGCTTTCTTT.

This clone appeared a few times. The rearrangement joins TRBV15 to TRBJ2-1; D gene uncertain. CDR3 size: 16 residues. V lost 0 bases to trimming and J lost 0 bases, with 9 bases between them. Germline lookup yields CDR1 LNHNV and CDR2 YYDKDF (reference sequence). The DNA of the CDR3 is TGTGCCACCAGCAGAGAGGGCCGGAGCTCCTACAATGAGCAGTTCTTC. As protein: CATSREGRSSYNEQFF.

The chain has TRBV7-9 and TRBJ2-2; either TRBD1 or TRBD2 may supply D (6 bases each). This CDR3 is 14 amino acids long. V lost 5 bases and J 5 bases, leaving 12 bases between the germline ends. Germline V CDR1 and CDR2: SEHNR, FQNEAQ (reference sequence). CDR3 nucleotides: TGTGCCAGCAGCAACCAAGGGGGGACCGGGGAGCTGTTTTTT. Protein sequence: CASSNQGGTGELFF.

The V gene is TRBV5-1, the J gene TRBJ2-5, with a weak D call TRBD1 (5 bases). From germline, CDR1 is SGHRS and CDR2 YFSETQ. This CDR3 has 15 residues. The germline V and J ends were trimmed by 1 base and 5 bases, with 15 bases remaining between them. CDR3 sequence reads: CASSLRVVQAETQYF. The DNA for the CDR3 is TGCGCCAGCAGCTTGCGGGTTGTACAGGCGGAGACCCAGTACTTC.

V is TRBV9 and J is TRBJ2-7; D gene uncertain. Germline values: CDR1 SGDLS, CDR2 YYNGEE. The CDR3 has 15 residues. Trimming stripped 0 bases from V and 3 bases from J, with 13 bases between. The CDR3 coding sequence is TGTGCCAGCAGCGTAGAGGGTCGGGCAGGCTACGAGCAGTACTTC. Translation gives CASSVEGRAGYEQYF.

CDR3 DNA: TGTGCCAGTACTCCCGACAGGGGGGTGAATCAGCCCCAGCATTTT. This gives the protein CASTPDRGVNQPQHF. The chain joins TRBV19 to TRBJ1-5, with 9 bases identical to TRBD1. From germline, CDR1 is LNHDA and CDR2 SQIVND (reference sequence). This CDR3 comprises 15 residues. V lost 7 bases, J lost 4 bases, and 8 bases stayed unmatched.

J is TRBJ2-2 and V is TRBV4-1, with D possibly called TRBD1 or TRBD2 (6 bases each). This CDR3 spans 12 amino acids. CDR1 MGHRA and CDR2 YSYEKL come from the germline V gene. Trimming removed 6 bases at V and 6 bases at J, with 8 bases between. CDR3 nucleotide sequence: TGCGCCAGCAGGGAGGGGGCCGGGGAGCTGTTTTTT. This sequence encodes CASREGAGELFF.

The gene calls are TRBV7-2 and TRBJ2-3; no reliable D call. Per the germline V gene, CDR1 is SGHTA and CDR2 is FQGNSA. Between the trimmed V and J ends, which lost 3 bases and 8 bases, there was a span of 9 bases. This CDR3 has 12 residues. DNA of the CDR3: TGTGCCAGCAGCTTCGAGGCAGTTACGCAGTATTTT. Translated: CASSFEAVTQYF.

V and J are TRBV12-1 and TRBJ2-2; whether TRBD1, the table's D call, matches the DNA was not checked. TRBV12-1 is assigned pseudogene status. The CDR3 is 14 residues long. The CDR3 DNA reads as TGTGCCAGCAGCTTTGAGGGGGTCCCCGGGGAGCTGTTTTTT. Its translation: CASSFEGVPGELFF.

The rearrangement joins TRBV19 to TRBJ1-1, with 7 nucleotides matching TRBD1. This CDR3 region has 17 residues. Germline V gene lookup returns CDR1 LNHDA and CDR2 SQIVND (reference sequence). V was clipped by 1 base and J by 0 bases; unmatched bases: 8. Written as DNA, the CDR3 is TGTGCCAGTAGTATAGGACAACAGGGGCTTATGAACACTGAAGCTTTCTTT. Translation gives CASSIGQQGLMNTEAFF. The whole variable domain, remainder taken from reference TRBV19 and TRBJ1-1, is DGGITQSPKYLFRKEGQNVTLSCEQNLNHDAMYWYRQDPGQGLRLIYYSQIVNDFQKGDIAEGYSVSREKKESFPLTVTSAQKNPTAFYLCASSIGQQGLMNTEAFFGQGTRLTVV.

The J gene is TRBJ1-3, the V gene TRBV6-1, with D maybe TRBD1 (6 bases). The CDR3 has 16 amino acids. The germline V gene has CDR1 MNHNS and CDR2 SASEGT. V lost 4 bases and J 1 base, leaving 14 bases between the germline ends. Here the CDR3 DNA reads TGTGCCAGCAGTGGCTACAGGGACGGTTCTGGAAACACCATATATTTT. This gives the protein CASSGYRDGSGNTIYF.